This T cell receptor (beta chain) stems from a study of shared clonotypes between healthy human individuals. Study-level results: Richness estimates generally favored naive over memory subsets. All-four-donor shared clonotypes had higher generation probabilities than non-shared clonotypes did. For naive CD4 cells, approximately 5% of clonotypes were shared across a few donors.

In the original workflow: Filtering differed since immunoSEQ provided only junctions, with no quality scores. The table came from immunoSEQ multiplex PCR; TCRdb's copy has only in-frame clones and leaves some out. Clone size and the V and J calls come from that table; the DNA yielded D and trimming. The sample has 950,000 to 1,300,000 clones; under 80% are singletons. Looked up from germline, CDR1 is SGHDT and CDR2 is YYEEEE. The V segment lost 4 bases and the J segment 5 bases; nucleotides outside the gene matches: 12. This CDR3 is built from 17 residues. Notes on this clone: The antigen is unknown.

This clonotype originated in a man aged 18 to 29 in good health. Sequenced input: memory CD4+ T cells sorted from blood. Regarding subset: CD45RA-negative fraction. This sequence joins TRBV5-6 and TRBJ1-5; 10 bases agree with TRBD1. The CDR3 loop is CASSRSWATGGHQPQHF. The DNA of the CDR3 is TGTGCCAGCAGCCGCTCGTGGGCGACAGGGGGCCATCAGCCCCAGCATTTT.